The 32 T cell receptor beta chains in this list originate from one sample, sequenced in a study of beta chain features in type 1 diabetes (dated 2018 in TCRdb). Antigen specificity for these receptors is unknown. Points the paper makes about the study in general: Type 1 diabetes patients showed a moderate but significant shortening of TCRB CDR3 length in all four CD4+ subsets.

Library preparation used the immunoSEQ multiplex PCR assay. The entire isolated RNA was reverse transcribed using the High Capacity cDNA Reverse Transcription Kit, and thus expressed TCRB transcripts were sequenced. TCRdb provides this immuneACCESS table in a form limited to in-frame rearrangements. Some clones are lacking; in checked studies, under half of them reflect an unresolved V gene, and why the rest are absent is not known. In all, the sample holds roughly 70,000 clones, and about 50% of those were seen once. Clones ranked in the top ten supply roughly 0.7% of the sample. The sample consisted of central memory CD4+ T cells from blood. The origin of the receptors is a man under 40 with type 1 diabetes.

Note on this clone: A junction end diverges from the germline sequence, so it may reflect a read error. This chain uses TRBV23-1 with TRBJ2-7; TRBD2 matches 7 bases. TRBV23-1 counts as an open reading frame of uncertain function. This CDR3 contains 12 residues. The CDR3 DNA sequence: TGCGCCAGCAGTCAATCGGGGGGGACCCAGGACTTC. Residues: CASSQSGGTQDF.

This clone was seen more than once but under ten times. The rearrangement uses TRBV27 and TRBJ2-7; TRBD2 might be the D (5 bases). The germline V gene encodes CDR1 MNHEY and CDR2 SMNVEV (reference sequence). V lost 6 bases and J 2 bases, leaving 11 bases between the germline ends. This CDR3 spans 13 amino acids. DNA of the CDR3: TGTGCCAGCAGGAGGGCCAACACCTACGAGCAGTACTTC. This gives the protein CASRRANTYEQYF.

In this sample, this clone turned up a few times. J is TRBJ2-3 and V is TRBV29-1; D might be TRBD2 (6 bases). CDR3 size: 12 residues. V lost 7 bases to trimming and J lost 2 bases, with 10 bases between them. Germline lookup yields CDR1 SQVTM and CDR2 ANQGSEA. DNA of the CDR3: TGCAGCGCCGAGGACTACACAGATACGCAGTATTTT. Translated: CSAEDYTDTQYF.

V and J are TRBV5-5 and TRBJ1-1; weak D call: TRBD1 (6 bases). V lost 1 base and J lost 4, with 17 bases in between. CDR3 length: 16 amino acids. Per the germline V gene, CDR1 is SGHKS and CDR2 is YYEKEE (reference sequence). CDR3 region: CASSLRDTRDSTEAFF. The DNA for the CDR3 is TGTGCCAGCAGCTTGAGGGACACCAGGGATAGCACTGAAGCTTTCTTT.

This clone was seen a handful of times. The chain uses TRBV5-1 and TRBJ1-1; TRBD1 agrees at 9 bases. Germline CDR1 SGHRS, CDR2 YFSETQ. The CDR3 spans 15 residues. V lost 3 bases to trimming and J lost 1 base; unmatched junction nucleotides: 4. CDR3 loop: CASSWGGQGNTEAFF. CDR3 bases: TGCGCCAGCAGCTGGGGGGGACAGGGGAACACTGAAGCTTTCTTT.

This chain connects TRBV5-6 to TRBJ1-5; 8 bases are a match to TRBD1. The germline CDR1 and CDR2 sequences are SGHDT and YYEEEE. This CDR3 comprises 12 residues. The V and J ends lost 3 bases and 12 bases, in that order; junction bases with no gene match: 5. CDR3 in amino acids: CASSSRTGRQHF. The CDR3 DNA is TGTGCCAGCAGCTCCAGGACAGGGCGCCAGCATTTT.

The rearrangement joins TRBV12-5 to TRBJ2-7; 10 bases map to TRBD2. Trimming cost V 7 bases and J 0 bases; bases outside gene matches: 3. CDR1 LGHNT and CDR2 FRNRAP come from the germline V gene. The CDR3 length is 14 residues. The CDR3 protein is CASARTSGSYEQYF. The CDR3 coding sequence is TGTGCTAGTGCCAGGACTAGCGGCTCCTACGAGCAGTACTTC. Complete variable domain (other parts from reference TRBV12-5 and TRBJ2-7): DARVTQTPRHKVTEMGQEVTMRCQPILGHNTVFWYRQTMMQGLELLAYFRNRAPLDDSGMPKDRFSAEMPDATLATLKIQPSEPRDSAVYFCASARTSGSYEQYFGPGTRLTVT.

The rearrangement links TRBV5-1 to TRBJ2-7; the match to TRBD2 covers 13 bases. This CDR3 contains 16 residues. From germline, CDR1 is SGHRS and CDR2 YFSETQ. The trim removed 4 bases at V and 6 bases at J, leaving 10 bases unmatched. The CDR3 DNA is TGCGCCAGCAGCCCAGGACTAGCGGGAGAATGGGGCGAGCAGTACTTC. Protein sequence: CASSPGLAGEWGEQYF.

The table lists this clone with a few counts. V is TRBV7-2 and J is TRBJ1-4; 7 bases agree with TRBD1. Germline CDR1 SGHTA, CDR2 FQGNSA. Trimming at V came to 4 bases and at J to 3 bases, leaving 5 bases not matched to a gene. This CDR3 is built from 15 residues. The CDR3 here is CASSSRGRSNEKLFF. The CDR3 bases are TGTGCCAGCAGCTCGAGGGGGCGCTCTAATGAAAAACTGTTTTTT.

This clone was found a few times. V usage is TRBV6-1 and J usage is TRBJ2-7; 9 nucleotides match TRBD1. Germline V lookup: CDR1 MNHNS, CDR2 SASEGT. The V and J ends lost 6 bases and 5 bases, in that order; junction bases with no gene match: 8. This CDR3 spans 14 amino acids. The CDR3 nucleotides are TGTGCCAGCAGACCCCCGGGACAGGGCCACGAGCAGTACTTC. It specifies CASRPPGQGHEQYF.

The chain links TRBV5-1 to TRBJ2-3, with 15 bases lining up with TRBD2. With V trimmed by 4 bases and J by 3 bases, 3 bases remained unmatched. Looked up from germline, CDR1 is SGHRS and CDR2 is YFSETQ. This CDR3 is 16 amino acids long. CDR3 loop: CASSGLAGGQTDTQYF. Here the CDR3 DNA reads TGCGCCAGCAGCGGACTAGCGGGGGGGCAGACAGATACGCAGTATTTT. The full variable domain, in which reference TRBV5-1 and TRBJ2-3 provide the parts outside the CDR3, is KAGVTQTPRYLIKTRGQQVTLSCSPISGHRSVSWYQQTPGQGLQFLFEYFSETQRNKGNFPGRFSGRQFSNSRSEMNVSTLELGDSALYLCASSGLAGGQTDTQYFGPGTRLTVL.

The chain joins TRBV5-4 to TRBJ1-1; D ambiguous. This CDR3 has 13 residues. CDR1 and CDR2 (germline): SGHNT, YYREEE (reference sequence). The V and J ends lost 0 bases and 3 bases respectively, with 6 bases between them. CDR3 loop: CASSLVPDTEAFF. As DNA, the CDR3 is TGTGCCAGCAGCTTGGTTCCTGACACTGAAGCTTTCTTT.

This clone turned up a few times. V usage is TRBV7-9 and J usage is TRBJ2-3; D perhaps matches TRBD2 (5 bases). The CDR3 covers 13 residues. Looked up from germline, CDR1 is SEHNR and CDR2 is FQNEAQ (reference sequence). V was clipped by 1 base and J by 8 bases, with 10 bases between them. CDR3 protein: CASSLGTSGTQYF. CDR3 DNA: TGTGCCAGCAGCTTAGGGACTTCTGGTACGCAGTATTTT.

DNA of the CDR3: TGTGCCAGCAGCTTTTCCGACACTAGCGGGATTGATACGCAGTATTTT. This gives the protein CASSFSDTSGIDTQYF. The V call is TRBV11-3, the J call TRBJ2-3; TRBD2 matches 10 bases. Trimming removed 3 bases from V and 6 bases from J; junction bases left unmatched: 9. Per the germline V gene, CDR1 is SGHNT and CDR2 is YENEEA. This CDR3 region has 16 residues. The complete variable domain, with remaining parts taken from reference TRBV11-3 and TRBJ2-3, reads EAGVVQSPRYKIIEKKQPVAFWCNPISGHNTLYWYLQNLGQGPELLIRYENEEAVDDSQLPKDRFSAERLKGVDSTLKIQPAELGDSAVYLCASSFSDTSGIDTQYFGPGTRLTVL.

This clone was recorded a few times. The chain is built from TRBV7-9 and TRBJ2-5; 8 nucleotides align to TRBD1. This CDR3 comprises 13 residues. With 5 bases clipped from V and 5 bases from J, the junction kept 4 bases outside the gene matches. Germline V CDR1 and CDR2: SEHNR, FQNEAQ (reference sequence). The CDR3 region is CASSQGAEETQYF. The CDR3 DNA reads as TGTGCCAGCAGCCAGGGGGCCGAGGAGACCCAGTACTTC.

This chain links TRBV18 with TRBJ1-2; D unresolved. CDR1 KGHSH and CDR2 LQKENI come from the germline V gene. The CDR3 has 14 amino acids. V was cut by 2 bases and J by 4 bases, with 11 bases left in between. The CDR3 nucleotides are TGTGCCAGCTCACCAGAGCTAAACGGCTATGGCTACACCTTC. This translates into CASSPELNGYGYTF.

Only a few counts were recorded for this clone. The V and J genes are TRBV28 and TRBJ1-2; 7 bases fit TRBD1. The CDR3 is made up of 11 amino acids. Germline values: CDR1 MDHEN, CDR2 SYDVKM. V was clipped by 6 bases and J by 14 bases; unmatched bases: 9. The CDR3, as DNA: TGTGCCAGCAGCGCTACAGGGGCTCGTACCTTC. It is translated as CASSATGARTF.

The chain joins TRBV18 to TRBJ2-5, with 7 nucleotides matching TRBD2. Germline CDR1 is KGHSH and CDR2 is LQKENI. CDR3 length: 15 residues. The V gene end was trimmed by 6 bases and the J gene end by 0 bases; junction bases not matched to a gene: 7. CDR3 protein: CASSKDGRYQETQYF. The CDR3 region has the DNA TGTGCCAGCTCCAAAGACGGGAGGTACCAAGAGACCCAGTACTTC. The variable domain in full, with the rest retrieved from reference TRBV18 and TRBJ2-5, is NAGVMQNPRHLVRRRGQEARLRCSPMKGHSHVYWYRQLPEEGLKFMVYLQKENIIDESGMPKERFSAEFPKEGPSILRIQQVVRGDSAAYFCASSKDGRYQETQYFGPGTRLLVL.

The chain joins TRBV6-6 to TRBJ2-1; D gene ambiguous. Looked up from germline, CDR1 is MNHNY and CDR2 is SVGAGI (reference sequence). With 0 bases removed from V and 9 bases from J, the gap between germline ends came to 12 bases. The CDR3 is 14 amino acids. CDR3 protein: CASSYSMPTVEQFF. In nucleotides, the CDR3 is TGTGCCAGCAGTTACTCGATGCCTACCGTTGAGCAGTTCTTC.

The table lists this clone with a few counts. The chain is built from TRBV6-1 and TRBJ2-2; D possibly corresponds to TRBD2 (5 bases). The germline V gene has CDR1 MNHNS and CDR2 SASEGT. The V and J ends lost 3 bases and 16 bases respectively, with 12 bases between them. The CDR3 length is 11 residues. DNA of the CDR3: TGTGCCAGCAGTGACCACGGAGGCGAGTTTTTT. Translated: CASSDHGGEFF.

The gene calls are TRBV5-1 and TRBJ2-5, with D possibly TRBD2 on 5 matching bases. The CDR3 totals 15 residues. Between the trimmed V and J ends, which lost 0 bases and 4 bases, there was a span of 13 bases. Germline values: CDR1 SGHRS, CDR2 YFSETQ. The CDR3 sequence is CASSLGGPRGETQYF. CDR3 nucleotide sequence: TGCGCCAGCAGCTTGGGGGGTCCCCGGGGAGAGACCCAGTACTTC. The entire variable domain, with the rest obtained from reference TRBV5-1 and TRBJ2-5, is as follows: KAGVTQTPRYLIKTRGQQVTLSCSPISGHRSVSWYQQTPGQGLQFLFEYFSETQRNKGNFPGRFSGRQFSNSRSEMNVSTLELGDSALYLCASSLGGPRGETQYFGPGTRLLVL.

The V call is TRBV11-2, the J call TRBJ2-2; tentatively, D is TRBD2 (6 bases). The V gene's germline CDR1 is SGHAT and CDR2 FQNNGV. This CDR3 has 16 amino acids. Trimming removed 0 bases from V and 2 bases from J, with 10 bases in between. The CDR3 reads CASSLEPAGNTGELFF. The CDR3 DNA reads TGTGCCAGCAGCTTAGAGCCAGCGGGCAACACCGGGGAGCTGTTTTTT.

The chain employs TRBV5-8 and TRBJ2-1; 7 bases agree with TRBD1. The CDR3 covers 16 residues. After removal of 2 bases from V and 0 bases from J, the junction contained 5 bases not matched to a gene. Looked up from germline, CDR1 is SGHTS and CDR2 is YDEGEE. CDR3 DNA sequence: TGTGCCAGCAGCTTAGGGACAGACTTCTCCTACAATGAGCAGTTCTTC. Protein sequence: CASSLGTDFSYNEQFF.

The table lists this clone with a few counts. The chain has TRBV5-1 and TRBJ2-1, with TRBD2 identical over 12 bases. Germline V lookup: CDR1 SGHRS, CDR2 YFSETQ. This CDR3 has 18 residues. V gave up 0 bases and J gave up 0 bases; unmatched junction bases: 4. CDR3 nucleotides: TGCGCCAGCAGCTTGGGGACTAGCGGGAAGAGCTCCTACAATGAGCAGTTCTTC. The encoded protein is CASSLGTSGKSSYNEQFF.

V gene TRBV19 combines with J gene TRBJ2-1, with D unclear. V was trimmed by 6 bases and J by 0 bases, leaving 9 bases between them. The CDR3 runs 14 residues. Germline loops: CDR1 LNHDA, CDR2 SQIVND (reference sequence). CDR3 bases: TGTGCCAGTAGAGAATACAGCTCCTACAATGAGCAGTTCTTC. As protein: CASREYSSYNEQFF.

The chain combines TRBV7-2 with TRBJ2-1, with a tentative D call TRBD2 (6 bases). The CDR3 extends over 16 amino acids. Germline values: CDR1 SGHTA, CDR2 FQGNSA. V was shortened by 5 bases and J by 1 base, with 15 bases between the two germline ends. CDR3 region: CASSPALGGSYNEQFF. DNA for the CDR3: TGTGCCAGCAGCCCAGCCCTTGGAGGGTCCTACAATGAGCAGTTCTTC.

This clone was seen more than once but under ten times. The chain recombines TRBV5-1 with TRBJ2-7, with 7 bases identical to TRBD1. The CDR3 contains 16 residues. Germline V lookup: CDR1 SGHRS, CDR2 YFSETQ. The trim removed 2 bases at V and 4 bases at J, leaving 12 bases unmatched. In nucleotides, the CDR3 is TGCGCCAGCAGCTTCACCTCCTCCGGGACAGCTTACGAGCAGTACTTC. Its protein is CASSFTSSGTAYEQYF.

CDR3 coding DNA: TGCGCCAGCAGCTTTGGCGGGGGGACTTACAATGAGCAGTTCTTC. Encoded protein: CASSFGGGTYNEQFF. V is TRBV5-1 and J is TRBJ2-1, with TRBD2 matching 8 bases. The CDR3 is 15 residues long. V dropped 2 bases and J dropped 4; count of bases not matched to a gene: 5. Germline values: CDR1 SGHRS, CDR2 YFSETQ.

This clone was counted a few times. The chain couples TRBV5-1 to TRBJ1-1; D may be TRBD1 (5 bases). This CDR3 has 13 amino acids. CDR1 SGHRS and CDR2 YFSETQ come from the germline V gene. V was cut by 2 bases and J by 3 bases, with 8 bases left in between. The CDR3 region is CASSFREDTEAFF. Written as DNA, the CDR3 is TGCGCCAGCAGCTTCAGGGAGGACACTGAAGCTTTCTTT.

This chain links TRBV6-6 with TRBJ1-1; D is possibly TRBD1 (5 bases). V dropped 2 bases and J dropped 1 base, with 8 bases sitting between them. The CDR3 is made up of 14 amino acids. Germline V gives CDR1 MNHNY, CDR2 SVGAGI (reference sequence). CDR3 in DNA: TGTGCCAGCAGTTACCAGGGAACGAACACTGAAGCTTTCTTT. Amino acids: CASSYQGTNTEAFF.

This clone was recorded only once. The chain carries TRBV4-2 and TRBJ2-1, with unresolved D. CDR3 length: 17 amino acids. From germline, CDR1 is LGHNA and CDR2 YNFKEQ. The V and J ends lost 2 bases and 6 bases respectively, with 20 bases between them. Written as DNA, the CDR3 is TGTGCCAGCAGCCAATCCTCGAACATTGATCTTGCCAATGAGCAGTTCTTC. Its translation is CASSQSSNIDLANEQFF.

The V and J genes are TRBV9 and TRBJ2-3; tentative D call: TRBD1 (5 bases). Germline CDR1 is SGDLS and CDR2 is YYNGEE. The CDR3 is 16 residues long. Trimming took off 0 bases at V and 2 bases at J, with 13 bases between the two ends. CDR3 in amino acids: CASSVEGQMFTDTQYF. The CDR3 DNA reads TGTGCCAGCAGCGTAGAAGGACAAATGTTCACAGATACGCAGTATTTT.